The clone carrying this TCR beta chain has only a few counts. Its antigen remains unidentified. The data are from a study of tumor-infiltrating lymphocytes in primary liver carcinoma. Study-wide context: Samples returned roughly 3.5 to 7.13 million productive TCRbeta reads, a yield that was similar across tissue types.

Germline V gives CDR1 LGHNA, CDR2 YNFKEQ. Germline trimming cut 1 base from V and 4 bases from J; bases unmatched to any gene: 7. The CDR3 length is 15 residues. Overall study findings and caveats: Bulk unsorted samples prevented comparison of CD4+ and CD8+ repertoires.

Using a constant-region primer together with ProtoScript II reverse transcriptase, TCR beta cDNA was made from approximately 500 ng of total RNA. Each TCR beta library was derived from three nested multiplex PCR rounds that employed slightly modified ARM-PCR. A C-beta reverse primer and TRBV1-TRBV30 forward primers served in each of the first two PCR rounds, at about 10 cycles apiece. TCRdb reprocessed the multiplex PCR reads via MiXCR and lists one record per CDR3 protein. The top ten clones hold about 15% of a sample with about 310,000 distinct CDR3 sequences, approximately 54% of them seen once. The researchers obtained blood RNA from unsorted whole blood and also extracted germline DNA.

The sample taken for sequencing was peripheral blood. The sequence came from a young woman with primary liver carcinoma and hepatitis B virus infection. The chain joins TRBV4-2 to TRBJ2-7; TRBD2 aligns across 7 bases. CDR3 bases: TGTGCCAGCAGCCAAGGGGCGGGAGTGGCTTACGAGCAGTACTTC. It codes for CASSQGAGVAYEQYF.